This note documents a single TCR beta chain sequence. The sample is drawn from a study of T-cell memory formation after mild COVID-19. Study in general: Most TCR clusters belonged to a single donor.

TCRdb re-called the 5' RACE reads through MiXCR, storing one row per CDR3 protein. The table includes hundreds of thousands of distinct CDR3 sequences, approximately 14% detected once. From germline, CDR1 is LNHDA and CDR2 SQIVND (reference sequence). The CDR3 loop spans 15 amino acids. With 3 bases removed from V and 3 bases from J, the gap between germline ends came to 12 bases. Sequencing input: PBMCs or a T cell subset sorted from them (not recorded which). The receptor's source is a man between 18 and 29 years old who had mild COVID-19 (a few samples of this study predate the infection). Cell type and time point are not known. This rearrangement joins TRBV19 to TRBJ1-5, with D possibly being TRBD1 (5 bases). CDR3 in amino acids: CASSIIGVINQPQHF. CDR3 sequence (DNA): TGTGCCAGTAGTATTATAGGGGTGATCAATCAGCCCCAGCATTTT.